Below, 20 T cell receptor beta chains from the same sample are listed, as sequenced in a study of control samples from healthy donors and cancer patients. Libraries were prepared by immunoSEQ multiplex PCR; TCRdb keeps only in-frame clonotypes and omits some of them. This table holds approximately 150,000 clones, 70% to 90% found once. Source material: blood. The origin of the receptors is a man between 18 and 29 years old in good health.

The chain recombines TRBV5-1 with TRBJ2-1; 8 nucleotides align to TRBD1. CDR1 and CDR2 from the germline V gene are SGHRS and YFSETQ. The V gene end was trimmed by 5 bases and the J gene end by 3 bases; junction bases not matched to a gene: 7. This CDR3 is 15 amino acids long. The CDR3 DNA sequence: TGCGCCAGCAGTTGGGCAGGGGGCATCTACAATGAGCAGTTCTTC. Encoded protein: CASSWAGGIYNEQFF.

The V call is TRBV12-1, the J call TRBJ2-7. TRBV12-1 is an annotated pseudogene. The CDR3 is 12 residues long. CDR3 sequence reads: CASSSPSYEQYF. The CDR3, as DNA: TGTGCCAGCAGCTCCCCCTCCTACGAGCAGTACTTC.

This sequence joins TRBV5-1 and TRBJ2-7, with 9 bases lining up with TRBD2. Germline CDR1 is SGHRS and CDR2 is YFSETQ. The CDR3 sequence is 14 residues long. The V gene end was trimmed by 3 bases and the J gene end by 2 bases; junction bases not matched to a gene: 3. CDR3 sequence reads: CASSSGGGAYEQYF. CDR3 in DNA: TGCGCCAGCAGCTCCGGCGGGGGGGCCTACGAGCAGTACTTC.

As to this clone: The same CDR3 arises from other DNA sequences in this sample as well. This chain uses TRBV7-9 with TRBJ1-6; D is ambiguous. The germline V gene encodes CDR1 SEHNR and CDR2 FQNEAQ (reference sequence). This CDR3 is 12 amino acids long. The V end was cut by 5 bases, the J end by 7 bases, with 6 bases between. CDR3 nucleotide sequence: TGTGCCAGCAGCCTCGGAAATTCACCCCTCCACTTT. Its translation: CASSLGNSPLHF.

This clone has a single count. This chain joins TRBV28 and TRBJ2-1, with D maybe TRBD1 (5 bases). The CDR3 runs to 14 residues. V lost 1 base and J lost 8, with 12 bases in between. Germline lookup yields CDR1 MDHEN and CDR2 SYDVKM. This CDR3 reads CASSLSSGNDEQFF. The DNA for the CDR3 is TGTGCCAGCAGTTTATCTTCAGGGAATGATGAGCAGTTCTTC.

The chain joins TRBV27 to TRBJ2-2; D is unclear. V was pared by 3 bases and J by 0 bases, with 5 bases between. This CDR3 spans 14 amino acids. Germline-derived CDR1 and CDR2 are MNHEY and SMNVEV (reference sequence). In DNA form, the CDR3 reads TGTGCCAGCAGTTTCATCACGAACACCGGGGAGCTGTTTTTT. It is translated as CASSFITNTGELFF.

This clone was observed a single time. J is TRBJ2-7 and V is TRBV18, with a tentative D call TRBD1 (5 bases). This CDR3 is built from 16 residues. V lost 0 bases and J 3 bases, leaving 15 bases between the germline ends. Germline V lookup: CDR1 KGHSH, CDR2 LQKENI. In DNA, the CDR3 is TGTGCCAGCTCACCACCGGGGCCCGCAGCCTACTACGAGCAGTACTTC. It codes for CASSPPGPAAYYEQYF.

The chain has TRBV21-1 and TRBJ1-2. TRBV21-1 is labeled a pseudogene. This CDR3 spans 14 amino acids. The CDR3 DNA reads as TGTGCCAGCAGCAAAGAGGCCCTAGGCACAGGCTACACCTTC. As protein: CASSKEALGTGYTF.

The table lists this clone with a count of one. The chain joins TRBV18 to TRBJ1-1; no clear D. The germline gives CDR1 KGHSH, CDR2 LQKENI. This CDR3 is built from 14 residues. V lost 2 bases, J lost 1 base, and 8 bases lay in between. In nucleotides, the CDR3 is TGTGCCAGCTCACCAAACACCCAGAACACTGAAGCTTTCTTT. Protein: CASSPNTQNTEAFF. Looking up the rest from reference TRBV18 and TRBJ1-1 gives the full variable domain: NAGVMQNPRHLVRRRGQEARLRCSPMKGHSHVYWYRQLPEEGLKFMVYLQKENIIDESGMPKERFSAEFPKEGPSILRIQQVVRGDSAAYFCASSPNTQNTEAFFGQGTRLTVV.

This clone has just a few counts. The limits of the CDR3 on the DNA are not certain, so only TCRdb's listed CDR3 is given. The chain links TRBV28 to TRBJ2-4; the DNA was not used to check the table's D call, TRBD2. Germline CDR1 is MDHEN and CDR2 is SYDVKM. The CDR3 is 18 residues long, counting both termini. The chain's CDR3 is CASSSSRDFYRAKNIQYF.

The CDR3 DNA is TGTGCCAGCAGTGCGCTACCCGGGACAGGGGATCAGCCCCAGCATTTT. It translates to CASSALPGTGDQPQHF. The rearrangement links TRBV6-2 or TRBV6-3 to TRBJ1-5; 10 bases agree with TRBD1. CDR1 is MNHEY, CDR2 SVGEGT, per germline. This CDR3 is built from 16 residues. J was trimmed by 5 bases and V by 5 bases; bases with no gene match: 9.

CDR3 DNA: TGTGCCAGCAGTTTCTCCGGGACGTCCAGAGAGACCCAGTACTTC. The encoded protein is CASSFSGTSRETQYF. This sequence joins TRBV28 and TRBJ2-5, with D possibly being TRBD1 or TRBD2 (5 bases each). The CDR3 loop spans 15 amino acids. V lost 3 bases and J lost 4, with 15 bases in between. Germline V gene data show CDR1 as MDHEN and CDR2 as SYDVKM.

The chain joins TRBV5-1 to TRBJ2-7, with TRBD2 matching 11 bases. V lost 5 bases to trimming and J lost 2 bases; unmatched junction nucleotides: 12. This CDR3 has 17 residues. Germline V gene lookup returns CDR1 SGHRS and CDR2 YFSETQ. The CDR3: CASSSSALAGGTYEQYF. The CDR3 region has the DNA TGCGCCAGCAGTTCCTCGGCGTTAGCGGGGGGGACCTACGAGCAGTACTTC.

CDR3 DNA: TGTGCCAGCAGCTTCGGACTAGCGATTAGGGAGACCCAGTACTTC. Its translation is CASSFGLAIRETQYF. The genes are TRBV5-8 and TRBJ2-5; 9 nucleotides align to TRBD2. V was clipped by 2 bases and J by 5 bases; unmatched bases: 7. Looked up from germline, CDR1 is SGHTS and CDR2 is YDEGEE. The CDR3 is 15 residues long.

J is TRBJ2-2 and V is TRBV28, with 8 bases lining up with TRBD1. The CDR3 runs 15 residues. Germline V gives CDR1 MDHEN, CDR2 SYDVKM. Trimming cost V 7 bases and J 5 bases; bases outside gene matches: 9. CDR3 in DNA: TGTGCCAGCATTCCGCTCCAGGGGGCGACCGGGGAGCTGTTTTTT. It encodes CASIPLQGATGELFF.

The chain employs TRBV6-2 or TRBV6-3 and TRBJ2-3; TRBD2 matches at 7 bases. Looked up from germline, CDR1 is MNHEY and CDR2 is SVGEGT. The V gene end was trimmed by 5 bases and the J gene end by 2 bases; junction bases not matched to a gene: 4. CDR3 length: 14 amino acids. The CDR3 DNA follows: TGTGCCAGCAGTCGGGACTACCTCACAGATACGCAGTATTTT. It specifies CASSRDYLTDTQYF.

The rearrangement links TRBV28 to TRBJ1-3; 8 bases are a match to TRBD1. Trimming cost V 2 bases and J 2 bases; bases outside gene matches: 8. Germline values: CDR1 MDHEN, CDR2 SYDVKM. CDR3 size: 17 residues. The CDR3 DNA follows: TGTGCCAGCAGTTTACACGGACAGGGTTTGGCTGGAAACACCATATATTTT. Encoded protein: CASSLHGQGLAGNTIYF. Together with reference TRBV28 and TRBJ1-3, the CDR3 gives the full variable domain: DVKVTQSSRYLVKRTGEKVFLECVQDMDHENMFWYRQDPGLGLRLIYFSYDVKMKEKGDIPEGYSVSREKKERFSLILESASTNQTSMYLCASSLHGQGLAGNTIYFGEGSWLTVV.

V is TRBV4-3 and J is TRBJ2-1, with D perhaps assigned TRBD1 or TRBD2 (8 bases each). The CDR3 spans 18 residues. V lost 4 bases and J lost 9, with 28 bases in between. Looked up from germline, CDR1 is LGHNA and CDR2 is YSLEER. The CDR3 region has the DNA TGCGCCAGCAGCCGAAATTTAGCGGGACAGGATTTTTTTAGTGAGCAGTTCTTC. Translated: CASSRNLAGQDFFSEQFF.

V and J are TRBV7-9 and TRBJ2-1; TRBD2 matches 14 bases. Germline loops: CDR1 SEHNR, CDR2 FQNEAQ (reference sequence). This CDR3 region has 16 residues. V shed 4 bases, J shed 3 bases, and the junction held 2 bases outside the gene matches. Written as DNA, the CDR3 is TGTGCCAGCAGCTCGACTAGCGGGGGGGACTACAATGAGCAGTTCTTC. Its translation: CASSSTSGGDYNEQFF.

The chain joins TRBV12-3 or TRBV12-4 to TRBJ1-1; D remains ambiguous. Trimming removed 6 bases at V and 5 bases at J, with 7 bases between. The CDR3 is 11 amino acids. The DNA for the CDR3 is TGTGCCAGCAGGACGGGAACTGAAGCTTTCTTT. Translating gives CASRTGTEAFF.